These 32 T cell receptor beta chains originate from one sample sequenced in a study of long-term antiretroviral therapy in people with HIV. Investigators performed immunoSEQ version v3.0 at survey level. Repertoires were generated with immunoSEQ multiplex PCR, while TCRdb's copy carries only in-frame clones and drops some. The profile shows some 25,000 clones, 80% to 90% of them singletons. The starting material was unsorted PBMCs, obtained 3 years after starting antiretroviral therapy. All receptors derive from a young man with HIV.

In its sample, this clone was seen once. The chain recombines TRBV6-1 with TRBJ2-1, with D maybe TRBD1 (6 bases). Germline V gives CDR1 MNHNS, CDR2 SASEGT. With 5 bases removed from V and 3 bases from J, the gap between germline ends came to 8 bases. This CDR3 is 13 amino acids long. The CDR3 is CASSHRVYNEQFF. CDR3 bases: TGTGCCAGCAGTCACAGGGTCTACAATGAGCAGTTCTTC.

This sequence joins TRBV7-9 and TRBJ1-5; D ambiguous. Germline V CDR1 and CDR2: SEHNR, FQNEAQ (reference sequence). V lost 0 bases, J lost 0 bases, and 6 bases lay in between. The CDR3 is 15 residues long. The chain's CDR3 is CASSLADGSNQPQHF. Written as DNA, the CDR3 is TGTGCCAGCAGCTTAGCAGACGGTAGCAATCAGCCCCAGCATTTT.

This clone was counted only a few times. The chain joins TRBV6-1 to TRBJ1-3; D unclear. Germline V gene lookup returns CDR1 MNHNS and CDR2 SASEGT. The CDR3 runs 13 residues. V gave up 5 bases and J gave up 0 bases, with 5 bases separating them. The CDR3: CASSHPSGNTIYF. The DNA of the CDR3 is TGTGCCAGCAGTCACCCCTCTGGAAACACCATATATTTT.

The chain combines TRBV4-2 with TRBJ2-7; D is uncertain. The V end lost 3 bases, the J end lost 3 bases, and 12 bases lay between the germline ends. CDR1 is LGHNA, CDR2 YNFKEQ, per germline. The CDR3 runs 14 residues. CDR3 region: CASSHRNGDYEQYF. CDR3 bases: TGTGCCAGCAGCCATCGGAACGGAGACTACGAGCAGTACTTC.

This clone was detected a few times. CDR3 region: CAWSVGRANQPQHF. The CDR3 DNA reads TGTGCCTGGAGTGTAGGTCGTGCGAATCAGCCCCAGCATTTT. V and J are TRBV30 and TRBJ1-5; D is uncertain. Germline V gene lookup returns CDR1 GTSNPN and CDR2 SVGIG (reference sequence). Trimming removed 0 bases from V and 4 bases from J, with 10 bases in between. The CDR3 contains 14 residues.

The gene calls are TRBV7-9 and TRBJ1-1; no clear D. Germline loops: CDR1 SEHNR, CDR2 FQNEAQ (reference sequence). The CDR3 covers 15 residues. V was cut by 4 bases and J by 0 bases, with 12 bases left in between. The CDR3 here is CASSSSAYMNTEAFF. CDR3 DNA sequence: TGTGCCAGCAGCTCGAGCGCCTACATGAACACTGAAGCTTTCTTT.

The chain has TRBV7-3 and TRBJ2-3, with a weak D call TRBD1 (7 bases). The CDR3 contains 16 residues. Germline CDR1 is SGHTA and CDR2 is FQGTGA. Trimming removed 5 bases at V and 0 bases at J, with 15 bases between. CDR3 sequence (DNA): TGTGCCAGCAGCCGGGGGACAGCCCTTAGCACAGATACGCAGTATTTT. The encoded protein is CASSRGTALSTDTQYF. Supplemented by reference TRBV7-3 and TRBJ2-3, the full variable domain reads GAGVSQTPSNKVTEKGKYVELRCDPISGHTALYWYRQSLGQGPEFLIYFQGTGAADDSGLPNDRFFAVRPEGSVSTLKIQRTERGDSAVYLCASSRGTALSTDTQYFGPGTRLTVL.

This clone has just one count. This rearrangement joins TRBV28 to TRBJ2-7, with 8 bases matching TRBD1. The CDR3 covers 16 residues. Losses at the gene ends were 8 bases for V and 3 bases for J; bases not matched to a gene: 15. CDR1 is MDHEN, CDR2 SYDVKM, per germline. The CDR3 nucleotides read TGTGCCAGCGTCGGACAGGGTCATAGGTCGGACTACGAGCAGTACGTC. Its protein product is CASVGQGHRSDYEQYV.

CDR3: CASRTGNTIYF. CDR3 in DNA: TGTGCCAGCAGGACTGGAAACACCATATATTTT. The V call is TRBV27, the J call TRBJ1-3; no firm D call. Deletions cut 6 bases from V and 2 bases from J, with 2 bases between. In germline, CDR1 is MNHEY, CDR2 SMNVEV (reference sequence). CDR3 size: 11 residues.

The chain links TRBV4-1 to TRBJ2-7; D gene unclear. In germline, CDR1 is MGHRA, CDR2 YSYEKL. The V end was cut by 4 bases, the J end by 0 bases, with 7 bases between. CDR3 length equals 13 residues. CDR3 in amino acids: CASSRSVSYEQYF. The CDR3 DNA reads TGCGCCAGCAGCCGAAGCGTCTCCTACGAGCAGTACTTC.

The V gene is TRBV7-9, the J gene TRBJ1-2; 9 bases agree with TRBD1. CDR3 length: 14 amino acids. Germline loops: CDR1 SEHNR, CDR2 FQNEAQ (reference sequence). The trim removed 4 bases at V and 2 bases at J, leaving 2 bases unmatched. This CDR3 is CASSSTGGNYGYTF. CDR3 bases: TGTGCCAGCAGCTCGACAGGGGGGAACTATGGCTACACCTTC.

DNA for the CDR3: TGTGCCAGCAGTGAATTGGGGGGCCGGAACACCGGGGAGCTGTTTTTT. Amino acid sequence: CASSELGGRNTGELFF. The chain links TRBV25-1 to TRBJ2-2, with D tentatively TRBD1 or TRBD2 (6 bases each). Trimming left V 1 base short and J 1 base short, with 10 bases between. From germline, CDR1 is MGHDK and CDR2 SYGVNS. There are 16 residues in the CDR3.

The chain combines TRBV28 with TRBJ2-7, with TRBD1 as a possible D gene (5 bases). Germline V gives CDR1 MDHEN, CDR2 SYDVKM. The CDR3 has 13 residues. The V gene lost 2 bases and the J gene lost 3 bases, with 8 bases spanning the gap. The CDR3 sequence is CASSLQGFYEQYF. The CDR3 DNA reads TGTGCCAGCAGTTTACAGGGATTCTACGAGCAGTACTTC.

This rearrangement joins TRBV6-5 to TRBJ2-7; TRBD1 might be the D (6 bases). The CDR3 totals 14 residues. In germline, CDR1 is MNHEY, CDR2 SVGAGI. V lost 5 bases and J 6 bases, leaving 17 bases between the germline ends. CDR3 bases: TGTGCCAGCAGTCCCCTTAGGGGGAGCGTCGAGCAGTACTTC. This encodes CASSPLRGSVEQYF.

This clone has only a few counts. This sequence joins TRBV7-2 and TRBJ1-2, with D unclear. This CDR3 is built from 12 residues. Germline lookup yields CDR1 SGHTA and CDR2 FQGNSA. Trimming removed 5 bases at V and 2 bases at J, with 6 bases between. As DNA, the CDR3 is TGTGCCAGCAGCCCATCGAACTATGGCTACACCTTC. This translates into CASSPSNYGYTF.

This clone came up once. The chain's CDR3 is CASSLAGEGETYEQYV. Written as DNA, the CDR3 is TGTGCCAGCAGCTTGGCTGGGGAAGGGGAAACCTACGAGCAGTACGTC. V usage is TRBV5-6 and J usage is TRBJ2-7; perhaps TRBD1 as D (5 bases). The germline V gene encodes CDR1 SGHDT and CDR2 YYEEEE. Trimming left V 0 bases short and J 2 bases short, with 15 bases between. This CDR3 has 16 residues.

V gene TRBV7-9 combines with J gene TRBJ1-5; D uncertain. There are 12 residues in the CDR3. Between the trimmed V and J ends, which lost 1 base and 9 bases, there was a span of 7 bases. The V gene's germline CDR1 is SEHNR and CDR2 FQNEAQ (reference sequence). The CDR3 region is CASSLDTRPQHF. The CDR3 DNA sequence: TGTGCCAGCAGCTTAGATACGAGGCCCCAGCATTTT.

The rearrangement joins TRBV11-2 to TRBJ1-1; the D gene is possibly TRBD1 (5 bases). The CDR3 length is 14 residues. CDR1 is SGHAT, CDR2 FQNNGV, per germline. With 1 base removed from V and 6 bases from J, the gap between germline ends came to 12 bases. The CDR3 region has the DNA TGTGCCAGCAGCTTAGTGTGGGGGAGGGCTGAAGCTTTCTTT. Protein sequence: CASSLVWGRAEAFF.

The J gene is TRBJ1-1, the V gene TRBV7-2, with a tentative D call TRBD1 (5 bases). V shed 2 bases and J shed 6 bases, with 16 bases lying between them. The CDR3 runs 15 residues. Germline CDR1 SGHTA, CDR2 FQGNSA. The CDR3 here is CASSLRGVAISEAFF. The CDR3 nucleotides are TGTGCCAGCAGCTTAAGAGGGGTCGCTATATCTGAAGCTTTCTTT.

This rearrangement joins TRBV9 to TRBJ1-1, with D uncertain. This CDR3 has 12 residues. CDR1 and CDR2 from the germline V gene are SGDLS and YYNGEE. Between the trimmed V and J ends, which lost 3 bases and 3 bases, there was a span of 6 bases. In DNA, the CDR3 is TGTGCCAGCAGCGCAACAGACACTGAAGCTTTCTTT. Amino acids: CASSATDTEAFF.

The chain joins TRBV5-1 to TRBJ1-2, with TRBD1 identical over 7 bases. The germline CDR1 and CDR2 sequences are SGHRS and YFSETQ. V shed 4 bases and J 6 bases; nucleotides not matched to a gene: 12. The CDR3 extends over 15 amino acids. CDR3: CASSPYPGGRDGYTF. In DNA form, the CDR3 reads TGCGCCAGCAGCCCGTACCCAGGGGGGCGCGATGGCTACACCTTC. Variable domain in full (rest from reference TRBV5-1 and TRBJ1-2): KAGVTQTPRYLIKTRGQQVTLSCSPISGHRSVSWYQQTPGQGLQFLFEYFSETQRNKGNFPGRFSGRQFSNSRSEMNVSTLELGDSALYLCASSPYPGGRDGYTFGSGTRLTVV.

This chain connects TRBV6-5 to TRBJ1-1; D gene uncertain. This CDR3 has 16 amino acids. V was pared by 1 base and J by 0 bases, with 12 bases between. Per germline, CDR1 MNHEY and CDR2 SVGAGI. CDR3 DNA sequence: TGTGCCAGCAGTTACTTTGAAGGCGGGGTGAACACTGAAGCTTTCTTT. Translated, it gives CASSYFEGGVNTEAFF.

V usage is TRBV7-3 and J usage is TRBJ2-2; 7 nucleotides align to TRBD1. Unmatched junction bases numbered 4, after V lost 6 bases and J lost 3 bases. Germline CDR1 reads SGHTA; CDR2 reads FQGTGA. The CDR3 totals 14 residues. CDR3 region: CASSQGVDTGELFF. CDR3 nucleotide sequence: TGTGCCAGCAGTCAGGGGGTGGACACCGGGGAGCTGTTTTTT. The whole variable domain, remainder taken from reference TRBV7-3 and TRBJ2-2, is GAGVSQTPSNKVTEKGKYVELRCDPISGHTALYWYRQSLGQGPEFLIYFQGTGAADDSGLPNDRFFAVRPEGSVSTLKIQRTERGDSAVYLCASSQGVDTGELFFGEGSRLTVL.

This rearrangement joins TRBV5-5 to TRBJ1-2; D gene ambiguous. Trimming shortened V by 1 base and J by 4 bases, and 11 bases separated the two germline ends. This CDR3 has 14 amino acids. Germline values: CDR1 SGHKS, CDR2 YYEKEE (reference sequence). The chain's CDR3 is CASSLLRDSYGYTF. Written as DNA, the CDR3 is TGTGCCAGCAGCTTGTTGCGGGATAGCTATGGCTACACCTTC.

This rearrangement joins TRBV19 to TRBJ2-1, with 7 bases matching TRBD2. In germline, CDR1 is LNHDA, CDR2 SQIVND (reference sequence). After removal of 1 base from V and 10 bases from J, the junction contained 4 bases not matched to a gene. There are 13 residues in the CDR3. The CDR3 nucleotides are TGTGCCAGTAGTATAGCGTTGGGAGGGGAGCAGTTCTTC. It encodes CASSIALGGEQFF.

The chain is built from TRBV19 and TRBJ1-2; no clear D. CDR3 size: 14 residues. The V end was cut by 7 bases, the J end by 1 base, with 13 bases between. Germline V CDR1 and CDR2: LNHDA, SQIVND (reference sequence). The CDR3 protein is CASTEKDGNYGYTF. DNA of the CDR3: TGTGCCAGTACCGAAAAGGACGGTAACTATGGCTACACCTTC.

The chain combines TRBV19 with TRBJ2-1, with TRBD2 identical over 10 bases. The CDR3 is made up of 16 amino acids. From germline, CDR1 is LNHDA and CDR2 SQIVND (reference sequence). With V trimmed by 4 bases and J by 1 base, 4 bases remained unmatched. CDR3 coding DNA: TGTGCCAGTAGTACAACAGCGGGGGGGTCCTACAATGAGCAGTTCTTC. Amino acids: CASSTTAGGSYNEQFF.

The chain carries TRBV14 and TRBJ2-3, with 10 positions matching TRBD1. Germline loops: CDR1 SGHDN, CDR2 FVKESK. V lost 4 bases and J lost 5; bases outside the gene matches: 12. CDR3 size: 17 residues. The CDR3 reads CASSRNPGTGERDTQYF. Here the CDR3 DNA reads TGTGCCAGCAGCCGAAACCCCGGGACAGGGGAAAGAGATACGCAGTATTTT.

Here the CDR3 reads CASSLAGDTEAFF. In DNA form, the CDR3 reads TGTGCCAGCAGTTTAGCGGGAGATACTGAAGCTTTCTTT. The chain carries TRBV27 and TRBJ1-1; D is unresolved. Germline-derived CDR1 and CDR2 are MNHEY and SMNVEV (reference sequence). This CDR3 has 13 amino acids. V lost 2 bases and J 5 bases, leaving 9 bases between the germline ends.

V and J are TRBV30 and TRBJ1-6, with D unresolved. The V and J ends lost 5 bases and 7 bases respectively, with 6 bases between them. This CDR3 comprises 11 residues. CDR1 and CDR2 from the germline V gene are GTSNPN and SVGIG (reference sequence). The CDR3 spells CAWATNSPLHF. The CDR3, as DNA: TGTGCCTGGGCAACAAATTCACCCCTCCACTTT.

The chain uses TRBV9 and TRBJ1-6, with TRBD1 matching over 10 bases. CDR3 length: 16 amino acids. Trimming cost V 2 bases and J 15 bases; bases outside gene matches: 14. The germline CDR1 and CDR2 sequences are SGDLS and YYNGEE. In nucleotides, the CDR3 is TGTGCCAGCAGCGTTACCGGGACAGGGGCATATCAGCACCTCCACTTT. It yields the protein CASSVTGTGAYQHLHF.

V usage is TRBV7-9 and J usage is TRBJ1-5; D gene ambiguous. V lost 6 bases and J 7 bases, leaving 10 bases between the germline ends. Germline-derived CDR1 and CDR2 are SEHNR and FQNEAQ (reference sequence). The CDR3 is made up of 12 amino acids. CDR3 nucleotides: TGTGCCAGCAGTTCCGGACGGCAGCCCCAGCATTTT. Encoded protein: CASSSGRQPQHF.